The 31 T cell receptor beta chains below all came from one sample that was sequenced in a study of T cells in Graves' hyperthyroidism and ophthalmopathy. RNA transcripts were the template for amplifying TCR beta CDR3 regions. TCR CDR3 regions were first amplified by RT-PCR with HTBI primers. TCRdb reanalysed the multiplex PCR reads using MiXCR and keeps one entry per CDR3 protein. Counted here are a few hundred thousand distinct CDR3 sequences, approximately 14% occurring once; the ten biggest clones make up around a quarter. The specimen was blood. These receptors were taken from a young woman with Graves' hyperthyroidism that later progressed to Graves' ophthalmopathy.

This clonotype was observed many times. The chain links TRBV5-5 to TRBJ2-3; maybe TRBD2 (5 bases). Germline V gene sequence: CDR1 SGHKS, CDR2 YYEKEE (reference sequence). CDR3 length equals 16 residues. V shed 4 bases and J shed 1 base, with 16 bases lying between them. CDR3 in DNA: TGTGCCAGCAGCCTGGCGGAGGCCATCCGCACAGATACGCAGTATTTT. This codes for CASSLAEAIRTDTQYF. Full variable domain (outside the CDR3, taken from reference TRBV5-5 and TRBJ2-3): DAGVTQSPTHLIKTRGQQVTLRCSPISGHKSVSWYQQVLGQGPQFIFQYYEKEERGRGNFPDRFSARQFPNYSSELNVNALLLGDSALYLCASSLAEAIRTDTQYFGPGTRLTVL.

There are many counts of this clonotype. The chain joins TRBV20-1 to TRBJ2-5; 11 positions match TRBD2. Per germline, CDR1 DFQATT and CDR2 SNEGSKA (reference sequence). Trimming removed 1 base from V and 3 bases from J; junction bases left unmatched: 16. This CDR3 is built from 19 residues. The CDR3: CSARATGEATSGIKETQYF. CDR3 DNA sequence: TGCAGTGCTAGAGCAACAGGGGAAGCGACTAGCGGGATCAAAGAGACCCAGTACTTC.

This clonotype has only a few counts. The J gene is TRBJ2-7, the V gene TRBV9, with 8 nucleotides matching TRBD1. Germline CDR1 reads SGDLS; CDR2 reads YYNGEE. This CDR3 has 13 amino acids. With 0 bases clipped from V and 6 bases from J, the junction kept 2 bases outside the gene matches. The chain's CDR3 is CASSVGQGSEQYF. CDR3 DNA sequence: TGTGCCAGCAGCGTAGGACAGGGGAGCGAGCAGTACTTC.

This clonotype has a single count. A much bigger clone sits one base away, suggesting this may be a read error. The rearrangement links TRBV10-3 to TRBJ2-7, with 12 bases identical to TRBD2. The germline V gene encodes CDR1 ENHRY and CDR2 SYGVKD. V trimming: 4 bases; J trimming: 3 bases; junction bases outside the gene matches: 13. There are 18 residues in the CDR3. The CDR3 DNA is TGTGCCATCAGTGGGCCGGGACTAGCGGGCCCCTCTGGCTACGAGCAGTACTTC. Its protein product is CAISGPGLAGPSGYEQYF.

In its sample, this clonotype was seen a few times. V is TRBV5-1 and J is TRBJ1-3, with TRBD1 identical over 10 bases. In germline, CDR1 is SGHRS, CDR2 YFSETQ. V was pared by 4 bases and J by 2 bases, with 9 bases of the junction left unmatched. The CDR3 totals 17 residues. CDR3 in amino acids: CASSLGQGYSAGNTIYF. The CDR3 bases are TGCGCCAGCAGCCTGGGACAGGGGTATTCAGCTGGAAACACCATATATTTT.

This clonotype was seen more than once but under ten times. The rearrangement links TRBV28 to TRBJ2-1; tentative D call: TRBD2 (6 bases). V was trimmed by 10 bases and J by 4 bases, leaving 17 bases between them. Per germline, CDR1 MDHEN and CDR2 SYDVKM. This CDR3 spans 14 amino acids. CDR3 sequence reads: CAIKPKAGYNEQFF. CDR3 bases: TGTGCCATCAAACCGAAAGCGGGTTACAATGAGCAGTTCTTC.

J is TRBJ1-6 and V is TRBV5-1; D is unresolved. V lost 0 bases and J lost 5, with 9 bases in between. Germline V gives CDR1 SGHRS, CDR2 YFSETQ. The CDR3 totals 15 residues. DNA of the CDR3: TGCGCCAGCAGCTTGGGCAGGATCAATAATTCACCCCTCCACTTT. Protein sequence: CASSLGRINNSPLHF.

This clonotype occurred a few times. This chain joins TRBV18 and TRBJ1-6; weak D call: TRBD1 (5 bases). Trimming removed 0 bases at V and 13 bases at J, with 13 bases between. CDR3 size: 14 residues. Germline V gives CDR1 KGHSH, CDR2 LQKENI. The CDR3 spells CASSPPGDGSPLHF. In nucleotides, the CDR3 is TGTGCCAGCTCACCACCGGGGGATGGGTCCCCCCTCCACTTT. Drawing the rest from reference TRBV18 and TRBJ1-6, the complete variable domain is NAGVMQNPRHLVRRRGQEARLRCSPMKGHSHVYWYRQLPEEGLKFMVYLQKENIIDESGMPKERFSAEFPKEGPSILRIQQVVRGDSAAYFCASSPPGDGSPLHFGNGTRLTVT.

This clonotype was found many times. The chain carries TRBV20-1 and TRBJ2-7, with 10 bases aligning to TRBD2. The CDR3 loop spans 14 amino acids. Trimming at V came to 6 bases and at J to 4 bases, leaving 9 bases not matched to a gene. In germline, CDR1 is DFQATT, CDR2 SNEGSKA (reference sequence). The CDR3 loop is CSASPGLATYEQYF. CDR3 coding DNA: TGCAGTGCCAGCCCGGGACTAGCGACGTACGAGCAGTACTTC.

This clonotype was recorded at least ten times. The rearrangement uses TRBV5-1 and TRBJ1-2, with 8 bases aligning to TRBD1. There are 17 residues in the CDR3. V lost 0 bases to trimming and J lost 4 bases; unmatched junction nucleotides: 11. Germline values: CDR1 SGHRS, CDR2 YFSETQ. This CDR3 is CASSLDGQGAGGYGYTF. CDR3 sequence (DNA): TGCGCCAGCAGCTTGGACGGACAGGGTGCAGGCGGCTATGGCTACACCTTC.

Many counts were recorded for this clonotype. CDR3 loop: CASSQSDYINEQFF. CDR3 nucleotide sequence: TGTGCCAGCAGCCAATCGGACTATATTAATGAGCAGTTCTTC. The rearrangement uses TRBV3-1 and TRBJ2-1; possible D gene TRBD2, 6 bases. There are 14 residues in the CDR3. The germline gives CDR1 LGHDT, CDR2 YNNKEL (reference sequence). V was trimmed by 2 bases and J by 7 bases, leaving 12 bases between them.

This clonotype was recorded many times. The V gene is TRBV27, the J gene TRBJ2-3, with TRBD2 matching 9 bases. The germline V gene has CDR1 MNHEY and CDR2 SMNVEV (reference sequence). This CDR3 is 17 amino acids long. Trimming removed 5 bases from V and 6 bases from J; junction bases left unmatched: 15. The CDR3 sequence: CASSPWTSDDPPDTQYF. The CDR3 DNA sequence: TGTGCCAGCAGTCCTTGGACTAGCGATGACCCCCCGGATACGCAGTATTTT.

The rearrangement joins TRBV9 to TRBJ2-7; D is possibly TRBD1 (5 bases). V gave up 0 bases and J gave up 6 bases, with 19 bases separating them. CDR3 size: 16 residues. Per the germline V gene, CDR1 is SGDLS and CDR2 is YYNGEE. The CDR3 loop is CASSVGETAGYIEQYF. The CDR3 nucleotides read TGTGCCAGCAGCGTAGGGGAAACGGCAGGGTATATCGAGCAGTACTTC.

The V and J genes are TRBV2 and TRBJ2-4; 9 bases align to TRBD1. V lost 4 bases, J lost 7 bases, and 11 bases stayed unmatched. This CDR3 contains 16 residues. Germline V gene data show CDR1 as SNHLY and CDR2 as FYNNEI. The CDR3 is CASSGGTGFLGNIQYF. The CDR3 nucleotides read TGTGCCAGCAGTGGGGGGACAGGGTTTTTGGGGAACATTCAGTACTTC.

This clonotype was recorded at least ten times. The rearrangement joins TRBV6-2 or TRBV6-3 to TRBJ1-5; tentative D call: TRBD1 (6 bases). The CDR3 is made up of 16 amino acids. Trimming removed 5 bases at V and 3 bases at J, with 17 bases between. Germline loops: CDR1 MNHEY, CDR2 SVGEGT. In DNA form, the CDR3 reads TGTGCCAGCAGTCGACAAGGGGGACGGACCAATCAGCCCCAGCATTTT. This translates into CASSRQGGRTNQPQHF.

The rearrangement uses TRBV20-1 and TRBJ2-7; D unclear. The CDR3 spans 13 residues. Germline-derived CDR1 and CDR2 are DFQATT and SNEGSKA (reference sequence). Trimming cost V 3 bases and J 4 bases, with 13 bases left between them. CDR3 coding DNA: TGCAGTGCTAGGGAGCTGGGATTATACGAGCAGTACTTC. This translates into CSARELGLYEQYF.

This clonotype was counted ten times or more. The chain links TRBV11-2 to TRBJ2-1, with TRBD2 matching 10 bases. Per the germline V gene, CDR1 is SGHAT and CDR2 is FQNNGV. This CDR3 has 17 amino acids. J lost 8 bases, V lost 1 base, and 11 bases had no gene match. The CDR3 sequence is CASSLAWTSGLRDEQFF. CDR3 nucleotide sequence: TGTGCCAGCAGCTTAGCATGGACTAGCGGACTTAGGGATGAGCAGTTCTTC.

This clonotype was counted only a few times. The chain combines TRBV29-1 with TRBJ2-7; 9 bases fit TRBD2. The V gene's germline CDR1 is SQVTM and CDR2 ANQGSEA. The CDR3 sequence is 16 residues long. Trimming removed 2 bases from V and 4 bases from J; junction bases left unmatched: 12. The CDR3 sequence: CSVEFLAGREGYEQYF. The CDR3 nucleotides read TGCAGCGTTGAATTTCTAGCGGGAAGAGAAGGGTACGAGCAGTACTTC.

This clonotype was seen many times. V usage is TRBV28 and J usage is TRBJ2-5; 9 bases are shared with TRBD2. Unmatched junction bases numbered 6, after V lost 4 bases and J lost 3 bases. This CDR3 region has 15 residues. The V gene's germline CDR1 is MDHEN and CDR2 SYDVKM. CDR3 residues: CASSSPTSGKETQYF. CDR3 nucleotide sequence: TGTGCCAGCAGTTCCCCGACTAGCGGAAAAGAGACCCAGTACTTC.

This clonotype was found a few times. The chain employs TRBV20-1 and TRBJ1-6, with D maybe TRBD1 (6 bases). Germline V gives CDR1 DFQATT, CDR2 SNEGSKA (reference sequence). Between the trimmed V and J ends, which lost 5 bases and 0 bases, there was a span of 23 bases. There are 19 residues in the CDR3. CDR3 sequence reads: CSAPSPGQGSSSYNSPLHF. The CDR3 DNA reads as TGCAGTGCTCCCTCCCCGGGACAAGGAAGCAGCTCCTATAATTCACCCCTCCACTTT.

This clonotype was recorded at least ten times. The chain uses TRBV5-1 and TRBJ2-5, with 7 bases identical to TRBD1. CDR1 and CDR2 from the germline V gene are SGHRS and YFSETQ. CDR3 length: 15 amino acids. V shed 4 bases, J shed 5 bases, and the junction held 11 bases outside the gene matches. The CDR3: CASSTGQSGWETQYF. In DNA, the CDR3 is TGCGCCAGCAGCACGGGACAGTCTGGGTGGGAGACCCAGTACTTC. Variable domain in full (rest from reference TRBV5-1 and TRBJ2-5): KAGVTQTPRYLIKTRGQQVTLSCSPISGHRSVSWYQQTPGQGLQFLFEYFSETQRNKGNFPGRFSGRQFSNSRSEMNVSTLELGDSALYLCASSTGQSGWETQYFGPGTRLLVL.

This clonotype was seen ten or more times. CDR3 nucleotides: TGCAGTGCGCGGGACAGGGTAGACTATGGCTACACCTTC. Translation: CSARDRVDYGYTF. This chain connects TRBV20-1 to TRBJ1-2, with 9 bases identical to TRBD1. The CDR3 is made up of 13 amino acids. Looked up from germline, CDR1 is DFQATT and CDR2 is SNEGSKA (reference sequence). V gave up 6 bases and J gave up 3 bases; unmatched junction bases: 5.

As regards this clonotype: Just one base apart from a much larger clone, this may be a read error. This chain links TRBV7-9 with TRBJ2-1; no clear D. V gave up 2 bases and J gave up 10 bases, with 12 bases separating them. The CDR3 length is 13 residues. The V gene's germline CDR1 is SEHNR and CDR2 FQNEAQ (reference sequence). CDR3 sequence (DNA): TGTGCCAGCAGCTTAACAGAGTTGGGCGAGCAGTTCTTC. This encodes CASSLTELGEQFF.

The CDR3 nucleotides are TGCGCCAGCAGCTCAACCACACAGGGAGAAAATTCACCCCTCCACTTT. It yields the protein CASSSTTQGENSPLHF. The genes are TRBV5-1 and TRBJ1-6; possible D gene TRBD1, 6 bases. The CDR3 has 16 residues. Looked up from germline, CDR1 is SGHRS and CDR2 is YFSETQ. Trimming shortened V by 3 bases and J by 7 bases, and 17 bases separated the two germline ends.

This clonotype showed up many times. CDR3 bases: TGTGCCAGCAGCCTTGAGACAGGGGCTGCCTATGGCTACACCTTC. Protein: CASSLETGAAYGYTF. The chain couples TRBV13 to TRBJ1-2, with TRBD1 identical over 8 bases. The V gene's germline CDR1 is PRHDT and CDR2 FYEKMQ (reference sequence). The CDR3 contains 15 residues. Trimming removed 5 bases from V and 4 bases from J; junction bases left unmatched: 9.

This clonotype was found many times. The CDR3 bases are TGTGCCAGCAGCTTAGTGGGCGGCTTGTTAAGCTCCGAGCAGTACTTC. Protein: CASSLVGGLLSSEQYF. The chain has TRBV13 and TRBJ2-7; D uncertain. Per the germline V gene, CDR1 is PRHDT and CDR2 is FYEKMQ (reference sequence). The CDR3 consists of 16 residues. The V end lost 1 base, the J end lost 6 bases, and 19 bases lay between the germline ends.

A note on this clonotype: A much larger clone lies one base from this, so it may be a read error. The gene calls are TRBV27 and TRBJ2-1, with a weak D call TRBD2 (6 bases). There are 14 residues in the CDR3. CDR1 is MNHEY and CDR2 is SMNVEV in the germline V gene (reference sequence). The CDR3 is CASSSSLAYNEQLF. CDR3 DNA: TGTGCCAGCAGTTCCTCACTAGCCTACAATGAGCAGCTCTTC.

Concerning this clonotype itself: Being one base from a much bigger clone, this may be a read error. V and J are TRBV12-3 or TRBV12-4 and TRBJ2-5, with D possibly matching TRBD1 (7 bases). There are 14 residues in the CDR3. The CDR3 DNA reads as TGTGCCAGCAGTGCGGGACAGCCCCAAGAGACCCGGTACTTC. Its protein product is CASSAGQPQETRYF.

The chain employs TRBV20-1 and TRBJ2-7, with D perhaps given as TRBD1 or TRBD2 (5 bases each). The CDR3 covers 15 residues. The V end was cut by 7 bases, the J end by 4 bases, with 23 bases between. Germline V gene data show CDR1 as DFQATT and CDR2 as SNEGSKA (reference sequence). CDR3 sequence reads: CSGGKKGPMWYEQYF. DNA of the CDR3: TGCAGTGGGGGGAAAAAGGGGCCCATGTGGTACGAGCAGTACTTC.

This clonotype was observed a few times. The genes are TRBV27 and TRBJ2-7; D may be TRBD2 (5 bases). The germline V gene encodes CDR1 MNHEY and CDR2 SMNVEV (reference sequence). The CDR3 is 18 residues long. The V gene lost 4 bases and the J gene lost 0 bases, with 22 bases spanning the gap. The DNA for the CDR3 is TGTGCCAGCAGTTCCTCAGCTTACGGGGTTTCCCCCTCCTACGAGCAGTACTTC. Its translation is CASSSSAYGVSPSYEQYF.

The rearrangement links TRBV20-1 to TRBJ1-1, with a possible D match to TRBD1 (5 bases). The CDR3 length is 14 residues. Trimming cost V 5 bases and J 6 bases, with 19 bases left between them. Germline-derived CDR1 and CDR2 are DFQATT and SNEGSKA (reference sequence). CDR3 nucleotides: TGCAGTGCTGAGACCGGGACTCTGTCTTCTGAAGCTTTCTTT. It codes for CSAETGTLSSEAFF.